Below are 5 T cell receptor beta chains sequenced from a single sample in a study of T cell responses to AZD1222 COVID-19 vaccine. The repertoire was sequenced with immunoSEQ multiplex PCR; TCRdb's copy has only in-frame clones and lacks some. The table lists some 130,000 clones, roughly 90% of them singletons. The source material was peripheral blood, sampled on day 0 of AZD1222 vaccination. The receptors were sampled from an adult in good health.

V and J are TRBV6-5 and TRBJ2-1; TRBD2 agrees at 7 bases. The J segment lost 7 bases and the V segment lost 5 bases, leaving 8 bases of the junction unmatched. In germline, CDR1 is MNHEY, CDR2 SVGAGI. The CDR3 is 14 amino acids. The DNA for the CDR3 is TGTGCCAGCAGTCGGGGGACGGGGGGAAATGAGCAGTTCTTC. Translated, it gives CASSRGTGGNEQFF.

This clone has a single count. The V call is TRBV5-8, the J call TRBJ1-2; the D gene is possibly TRBD1 (5 bases). The length of the CDR3 is 10 residues. The germline gives CDR1 SGHTS, CDR2 YDEGEE. V was shortened by 8 bases and J by 4 bases, with 6 bases between the two germline ends. CDR3 coding DNA: TGTGCCAGAGACAGCTATGGCTACACCTTC. Protein product: CARDSYGYTF.

V and J are TRBV11-3 and TRBJ2-1, with D possibly being TRBD2 (6 bases). Germline CDR1 is SGHNT and CDR2 is YENEEA. V was clipped by 2 bases and J by 5 bases, with 7 bases between them. This CDR3 is 13 amino acids long. CDR3 in DNA: TGTGCCAGCAGCTTACGCGGGAACAATGAGCAGTTCTTC. Translating it yields CASSLRGNNEQFF.

This chain uses TRBV27 with TRBJ1-6, with 8 bases matching TRBD1. V dropped 7 bases and J dropped 6; count of bases not matched to a gene: 8. Per germline, CDR1 MNHEY and CDR2 SMNVEV (reference sequence). The length of the CDR3 is 15 residues. The CDR3 protein is CASMRQGFGNSPLHF. For the CDR3, the DNA is TGTGCCAGCATGCGACAGGGGTTCGGTAATTCACCCCTCCACTTT.

This chain connects TRBV30 to TRBJ1-1; perhaps TRBD1 as D (6 bases). Looked up from germline, CDR1 is GTSNPN and CDR2 is SVGIG (reference sequence). V was pared by 6 bases and J by 10 bases, with 15 bases between. This CDR3 has 11 residues. This CDR3 is CACLHRVSAFF. The CDR3 nucleotides read TGTGCCTGCCTACACAGGGTGTCAGCTTTCTTT. The whole variable domain, remainder taken from reference TRBV30 and TRBJ1-1, is SQTIHQWPATLVQPVGSPLSLECTVEGTSNPNLYWYRQAAGRGLQLLFYSVGIGQISSEVPQNLSASRPQDRQFILSSKKLLLSDSGFYLCACLHRVSAFFGQGTRLTVV.